Sequencing of this T cell receptor beta chain was carried out in a study of T cell responses to AZD1222 COVID-19 vaccine. Study details: Second-dose timings of about 4 or about 12 weeks were pooled. General observations from the study: Two doses of AZD1222 preceded a rise in Spike-specific TCR breadth and depth. Clonal diversity may have been underestimated in mostly white British donors.

Libraries were prepared by immunoSEQ multiplex PCR; TCRdb keeps only in-frame clonotypes and omits some of them. The sample lists around 110,000 clones, roughly 93% seen once, with 2.5% to 3% in the top ten. CDR1 and CDR2 from the germline V gene are SGHDT and YYEEEE. This CDR3 is built from 16 residues. Trimming took 0 bases from V and 5 from J; bases not matched to a gene: 6. Remarks on this clone: Its antigen is as yet unknown.

The sample here was peripheral blood, taken on day 0 of AZD1222 vaccination. The V and J genes are TRBV5-6 and TRBJ2-3; 10 bases are shared with TRBD2. The receptor comes from an adult in good health. The CDR3 DNA sequence: TGTGCCAGCAGCTTGGGGGTAGCGGGAGGAATAGATACGCAGTATTTT. Translated, it gives CASSLGVAGGIDTQYF.